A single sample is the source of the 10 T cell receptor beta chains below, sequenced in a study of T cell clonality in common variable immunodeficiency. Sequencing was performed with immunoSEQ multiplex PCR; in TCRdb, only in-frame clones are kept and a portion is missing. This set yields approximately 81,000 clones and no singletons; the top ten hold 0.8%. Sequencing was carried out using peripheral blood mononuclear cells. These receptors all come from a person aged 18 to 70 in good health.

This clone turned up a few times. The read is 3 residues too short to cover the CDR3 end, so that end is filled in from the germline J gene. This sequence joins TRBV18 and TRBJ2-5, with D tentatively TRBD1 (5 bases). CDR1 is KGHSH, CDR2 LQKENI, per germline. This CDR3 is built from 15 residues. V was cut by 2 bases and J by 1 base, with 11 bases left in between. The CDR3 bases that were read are TGTGCCAGCTCACCAAACAGGCGGAGCCAAGAGACC. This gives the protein CASSPNRRSQET. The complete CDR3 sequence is CASSPNRRSQETQYF.

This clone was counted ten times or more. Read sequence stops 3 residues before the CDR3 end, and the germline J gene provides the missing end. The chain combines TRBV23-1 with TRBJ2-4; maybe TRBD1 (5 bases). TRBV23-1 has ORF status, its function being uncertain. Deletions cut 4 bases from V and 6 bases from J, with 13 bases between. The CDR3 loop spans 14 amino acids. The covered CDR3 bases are TGCGCCAGCAGTCGTCGGCAGGGTGGAAACATT. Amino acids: CASSRRQGGNI. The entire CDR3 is CASSRRQGGNIQYF.

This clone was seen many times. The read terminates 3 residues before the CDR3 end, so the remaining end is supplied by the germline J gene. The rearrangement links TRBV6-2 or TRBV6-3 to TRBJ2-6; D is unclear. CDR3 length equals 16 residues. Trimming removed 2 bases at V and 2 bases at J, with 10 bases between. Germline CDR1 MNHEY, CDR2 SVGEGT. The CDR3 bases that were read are TGTGCCAGCAGTTACGGCATGAGTGCTGGGGCCAACGTC. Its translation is CASSYGMSAGANV. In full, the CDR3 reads CASSYGMSAGANVLTF.

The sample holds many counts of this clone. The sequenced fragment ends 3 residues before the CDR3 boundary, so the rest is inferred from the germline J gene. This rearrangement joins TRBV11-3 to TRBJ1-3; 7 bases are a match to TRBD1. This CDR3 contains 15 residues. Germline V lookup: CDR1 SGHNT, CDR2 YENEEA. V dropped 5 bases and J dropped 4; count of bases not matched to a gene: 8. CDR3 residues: CASSRTGEFGNTIYF. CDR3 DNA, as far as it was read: TGTGCCAGCAGCCGGACAGGAGAATTCGGAAACACC.

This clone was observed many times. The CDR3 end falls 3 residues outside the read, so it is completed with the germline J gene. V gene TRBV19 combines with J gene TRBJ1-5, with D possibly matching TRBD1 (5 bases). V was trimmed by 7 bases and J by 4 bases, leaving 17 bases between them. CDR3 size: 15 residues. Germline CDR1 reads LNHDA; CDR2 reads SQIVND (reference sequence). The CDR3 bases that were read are TGTGCCAGTATGTACTTGGGGCAGCTAAATCAGCCC. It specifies CASMYLGQLNQP. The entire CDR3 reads CASMYLGQLNQPQHF.

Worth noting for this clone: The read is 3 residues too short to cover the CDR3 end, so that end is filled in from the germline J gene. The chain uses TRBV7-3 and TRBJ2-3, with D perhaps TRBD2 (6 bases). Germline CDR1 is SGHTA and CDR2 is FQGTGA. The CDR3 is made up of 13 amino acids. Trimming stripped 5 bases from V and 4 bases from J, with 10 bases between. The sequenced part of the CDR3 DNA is TGTGCCAGCAGCCGACGCGGGGCAGATACG. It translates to CASSRRGADT. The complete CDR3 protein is CASSRRGADTQYF. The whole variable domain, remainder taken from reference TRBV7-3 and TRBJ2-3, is GAGVSQTPSNKVTEKGKYVELRCDPISGHTALYWYRQSLGQGPEFLIYFQGTGAADDSGLPNDRFFAVRPEGSVSTLKIQRTERGDSAVYLCASSRRGADTQYFGPGTRLTVL.

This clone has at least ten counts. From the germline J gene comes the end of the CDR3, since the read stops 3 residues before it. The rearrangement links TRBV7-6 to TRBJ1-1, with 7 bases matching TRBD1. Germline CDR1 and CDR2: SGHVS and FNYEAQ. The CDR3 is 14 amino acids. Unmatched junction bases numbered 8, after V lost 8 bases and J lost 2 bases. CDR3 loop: CASFRDRINTEAFF. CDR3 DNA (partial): TGTGCCAGCTTTAGGGACAGAATTAACACTGAA.

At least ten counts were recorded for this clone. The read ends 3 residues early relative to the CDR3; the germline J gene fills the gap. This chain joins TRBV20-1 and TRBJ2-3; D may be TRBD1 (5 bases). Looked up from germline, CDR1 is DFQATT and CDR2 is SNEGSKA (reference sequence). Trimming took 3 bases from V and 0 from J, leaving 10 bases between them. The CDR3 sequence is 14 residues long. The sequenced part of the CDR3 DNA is TGCAGTGCTAGTAAGGGGCCTAGCACAGATACG. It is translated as CSASKGPSTDT. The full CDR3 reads CSASKGPSTDTQYF.

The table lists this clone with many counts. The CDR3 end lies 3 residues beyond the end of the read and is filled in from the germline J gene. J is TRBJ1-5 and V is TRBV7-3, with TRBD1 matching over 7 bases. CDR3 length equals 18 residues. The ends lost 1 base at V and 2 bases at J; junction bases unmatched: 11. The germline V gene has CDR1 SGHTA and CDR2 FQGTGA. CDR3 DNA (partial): TGTGCCAGCAGCTTAAGGCAGGGGGACCTTTGGCGCAATCAGCCC. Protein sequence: CASSLRQGDLWRNQP. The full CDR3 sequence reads CASSLRQGDLWRNQPQHF.

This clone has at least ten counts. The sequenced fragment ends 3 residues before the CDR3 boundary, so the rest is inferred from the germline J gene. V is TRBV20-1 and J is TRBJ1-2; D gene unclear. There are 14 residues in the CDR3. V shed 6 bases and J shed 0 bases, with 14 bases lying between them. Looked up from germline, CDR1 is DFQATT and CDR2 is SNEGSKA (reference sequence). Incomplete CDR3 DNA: TGCAGTGCCCCCTCAGCAGGCACTAACTATGGC. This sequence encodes CSAPSAGTNYG. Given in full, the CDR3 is CSAPSAGTNYGYTF.